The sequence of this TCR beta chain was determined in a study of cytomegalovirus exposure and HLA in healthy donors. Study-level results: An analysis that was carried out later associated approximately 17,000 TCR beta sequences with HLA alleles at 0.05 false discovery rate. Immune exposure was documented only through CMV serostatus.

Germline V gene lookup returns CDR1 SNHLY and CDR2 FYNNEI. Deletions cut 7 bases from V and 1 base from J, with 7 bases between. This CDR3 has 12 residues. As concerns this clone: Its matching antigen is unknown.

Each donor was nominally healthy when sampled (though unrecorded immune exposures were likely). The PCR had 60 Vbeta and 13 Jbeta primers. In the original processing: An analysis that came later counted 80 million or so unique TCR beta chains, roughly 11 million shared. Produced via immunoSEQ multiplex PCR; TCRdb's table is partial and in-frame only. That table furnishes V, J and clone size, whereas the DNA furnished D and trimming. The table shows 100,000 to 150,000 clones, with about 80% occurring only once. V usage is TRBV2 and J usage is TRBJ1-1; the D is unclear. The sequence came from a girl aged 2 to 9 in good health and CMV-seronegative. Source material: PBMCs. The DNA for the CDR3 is TGTGCCAGCATTCTAGAGAACACTGAAGCTTTCTTT. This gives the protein CASILENTEAFF.